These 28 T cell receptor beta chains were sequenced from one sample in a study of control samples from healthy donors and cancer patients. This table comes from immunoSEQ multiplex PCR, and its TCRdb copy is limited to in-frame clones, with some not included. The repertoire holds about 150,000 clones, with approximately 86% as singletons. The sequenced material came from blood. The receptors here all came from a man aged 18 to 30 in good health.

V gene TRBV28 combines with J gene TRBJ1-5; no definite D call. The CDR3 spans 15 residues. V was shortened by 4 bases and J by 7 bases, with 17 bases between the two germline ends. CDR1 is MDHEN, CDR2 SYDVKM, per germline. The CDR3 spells CASSSQRPLGQPQHF. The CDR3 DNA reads TGTGCCAGCAGTTCCCAACGGCCCTTAGGACAGCCCCAGCATTTT.

The CDR3 nucleotides are TGTGCCTGGAACAGGGGAGAGGGCTACACCTTC. This translates into CAWNRGEGYTF. This sequence joins TRBV30 and TRBJ1-2; TRBD1 agrees at 7 bases. This CDR3 spans 11 amino acids. Germline V gene data show CDR1 as GTSNPN and CDR2 as SVGIG (reference sequence). V gave up 4 bases and J gave up 8 bases; unmatched junction bases: 4.

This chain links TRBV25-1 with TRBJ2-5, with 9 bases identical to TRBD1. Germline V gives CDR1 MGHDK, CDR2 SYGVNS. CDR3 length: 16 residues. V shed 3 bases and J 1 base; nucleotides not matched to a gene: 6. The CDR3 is CASSEGQGLAQETQYF. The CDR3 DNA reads TGTGCCAGCAGTGAGGGACAGGGCCTAGCCCAAGAGACCCAGTACTTC.

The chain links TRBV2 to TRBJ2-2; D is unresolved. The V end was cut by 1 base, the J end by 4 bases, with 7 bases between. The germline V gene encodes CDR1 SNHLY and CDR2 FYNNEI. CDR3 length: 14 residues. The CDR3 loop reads CASSEGLSTGELFF. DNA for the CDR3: TGTGCCAGCAGTGAAGGACTTTCCACCGGGGAGCTGTTTTTT. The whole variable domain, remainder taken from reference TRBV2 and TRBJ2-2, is EPEVTQTPSHQVTQMGQEVILRCVPISNHLYFYWYRQILGQKVEFLVSFYNNEISEKSEIFDDQFSVERPDGSNFTLKIRSTKLEDSAMYFCASSEGLSTGELFFGEGSRLTVL.

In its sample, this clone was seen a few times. CDR3 protein: CASSQVLGGAFDEQYF. The CDR3 region has the DNA TGCGCCAGCAGCCAAGTTCTAGGGGGGGCCTTCGACGAGCAGTACTTC. The V and J genes are TRBV4-3 and TRBJ2-7, with D maybe TRBD2 (7 bases). The CDR3 spans 16 residues. Germline V gives CDR1 LGHNA, CDR2 YSLEER. The ends were cut back, 1 base at V and 5 bases at J, with 18 bases in the middle.

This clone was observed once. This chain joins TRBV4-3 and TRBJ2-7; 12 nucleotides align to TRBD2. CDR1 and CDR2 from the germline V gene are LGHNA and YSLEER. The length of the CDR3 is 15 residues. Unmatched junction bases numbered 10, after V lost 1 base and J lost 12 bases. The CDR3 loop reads CASSQGRLAGASLYF. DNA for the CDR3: TGCGCCAGCAGCCAAGGCCGACTAGCGGGGGCTTCTCTGTACTTC.

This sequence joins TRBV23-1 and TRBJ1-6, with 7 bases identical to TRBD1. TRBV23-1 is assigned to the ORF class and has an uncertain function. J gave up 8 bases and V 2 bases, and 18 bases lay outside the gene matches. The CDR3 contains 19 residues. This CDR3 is CASSQRKTLNRGRDSPLHF. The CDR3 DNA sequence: TGCGCCAGCAGTCAACGAAAGACCCTAAACAGGGGTCGTGATTCACCCCTCCACTTT.

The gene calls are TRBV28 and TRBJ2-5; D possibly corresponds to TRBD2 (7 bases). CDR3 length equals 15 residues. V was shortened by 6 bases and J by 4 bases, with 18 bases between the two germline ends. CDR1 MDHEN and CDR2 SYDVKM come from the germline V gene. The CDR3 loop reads CASRPSGDMGETQYF. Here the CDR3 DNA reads TGTGCCAGCAGGCCGAGCGGGGACATGGGAGAGACCCAGTACTTC. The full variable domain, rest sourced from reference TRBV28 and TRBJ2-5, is DVKVTQSSRYLVKRTGEKVFLECVQDMDHENMFWYRQDPGLGLRLIYFSYDVKMKEKGDIPEGYSVSREKKERFSLILESASTNQTSMYLCASRPSGDMGETQYFGPGTRLLVL.

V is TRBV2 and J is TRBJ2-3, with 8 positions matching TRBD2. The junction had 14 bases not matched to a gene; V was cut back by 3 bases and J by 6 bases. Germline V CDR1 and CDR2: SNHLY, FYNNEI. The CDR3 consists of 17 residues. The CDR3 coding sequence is TGTGCCAGCAGTGAGGAACTAGCGGAGTATTCCGGGGATACGCAGTATTTT. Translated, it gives CASSEELAEYSGDTQYF.

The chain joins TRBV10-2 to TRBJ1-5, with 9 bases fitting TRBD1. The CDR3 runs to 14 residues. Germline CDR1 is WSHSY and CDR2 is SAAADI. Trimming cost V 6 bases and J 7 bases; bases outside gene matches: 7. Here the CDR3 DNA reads TGCGCCAGCAGCTTAACAGGGGGCCGACAGCCCCAGCATTTT. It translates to CASSLTGGRQPQHF.

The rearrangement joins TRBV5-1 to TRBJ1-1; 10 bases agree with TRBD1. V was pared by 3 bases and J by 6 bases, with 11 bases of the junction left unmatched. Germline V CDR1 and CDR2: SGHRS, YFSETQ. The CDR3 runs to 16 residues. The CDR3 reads CASSYPGTGVLAEAFF. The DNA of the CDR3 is TGCGCCAGCAGCTACCCTGGGACAGGGGTTCTCGCTGAAGCTTTCTTT.

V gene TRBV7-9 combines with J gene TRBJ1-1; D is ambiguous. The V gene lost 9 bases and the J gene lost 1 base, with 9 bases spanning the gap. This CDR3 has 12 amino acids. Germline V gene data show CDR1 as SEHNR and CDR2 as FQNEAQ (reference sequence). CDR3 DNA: TGTGCCAGTGGACTGGGGAACACTGAAGCTTTCTTT. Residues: CASGLGNTEAFF.

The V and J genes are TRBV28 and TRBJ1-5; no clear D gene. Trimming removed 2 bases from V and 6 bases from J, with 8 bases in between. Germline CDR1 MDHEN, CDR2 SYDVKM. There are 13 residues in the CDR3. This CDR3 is CASSLNPSQPQHF. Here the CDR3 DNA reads TGTGCCAGCAGTTTAAACCCGAGTCAGCCCCAGCATTTT.

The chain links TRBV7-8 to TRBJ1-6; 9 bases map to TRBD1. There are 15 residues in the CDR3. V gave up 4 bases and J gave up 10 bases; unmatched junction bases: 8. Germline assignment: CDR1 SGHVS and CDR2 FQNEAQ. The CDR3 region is CASSSTGGYQSPLHF. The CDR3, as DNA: TGTGCCAGCAGCTCCACAGGGGGCTATCAATCACCCCTCCACTTT.

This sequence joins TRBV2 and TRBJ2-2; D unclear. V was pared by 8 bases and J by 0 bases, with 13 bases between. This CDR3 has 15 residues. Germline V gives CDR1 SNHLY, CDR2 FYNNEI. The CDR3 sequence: CASRSSSANTGELFF. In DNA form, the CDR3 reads TGTGCCAGCCGAAGTAGCTCGGCGAACACCGGGGAGCTGTTTTTT.

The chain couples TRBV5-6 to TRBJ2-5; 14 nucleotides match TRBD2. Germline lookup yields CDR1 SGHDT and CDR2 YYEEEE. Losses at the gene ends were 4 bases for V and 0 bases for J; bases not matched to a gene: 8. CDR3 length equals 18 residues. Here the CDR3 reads CASSPGLAGGAYQETQYF. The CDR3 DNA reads TGTGCCAGCAGCCCCGGACTAGCGGGGGGTGCCTACCAAGAGACCCAGTACTTC. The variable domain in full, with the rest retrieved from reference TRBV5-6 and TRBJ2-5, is DAGVTQSPTHLIKTRGQQVTLRCSPKSGHDTVSWYQQALGQGPQFIFQYYEEEERQRGNFPDRFSGHQFPNYSSELNVNALLLGDSALYLCASSPGLAGGAYQETQYFGPGTRLLVL.

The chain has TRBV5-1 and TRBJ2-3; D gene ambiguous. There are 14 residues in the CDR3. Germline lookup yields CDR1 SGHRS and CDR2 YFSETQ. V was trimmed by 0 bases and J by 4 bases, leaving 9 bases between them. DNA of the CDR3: TGCGCCAGCAGCTTGGCTTTACAGCCAGATACGCAGTATTTT. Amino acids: CASSLALQPDTQYF.

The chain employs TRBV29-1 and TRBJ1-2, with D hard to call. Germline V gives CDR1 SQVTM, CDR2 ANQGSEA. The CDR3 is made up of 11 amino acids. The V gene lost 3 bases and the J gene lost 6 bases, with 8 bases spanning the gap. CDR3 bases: TGCAGCGTTGAGTGGGATCATGGCTACACCTTC. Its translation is CSVEWDHGYTF.

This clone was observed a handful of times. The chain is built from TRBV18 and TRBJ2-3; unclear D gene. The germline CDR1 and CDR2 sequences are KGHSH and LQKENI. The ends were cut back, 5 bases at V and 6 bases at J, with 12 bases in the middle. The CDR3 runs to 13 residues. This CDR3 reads CASSTRVRDTQYF. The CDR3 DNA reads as TGTGCCAGCTCAACACGGGTTCGGGATACGCAGTATTTT. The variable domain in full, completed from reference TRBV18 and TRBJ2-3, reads NAGVMQNPRHLVRRRGQEARLRCSPMKGHSHVYWYRQLPEEGLKFMVYLQKENIIDESGMPKERFSAEFPKEGPSILRIQQVVRGDSAAYFCASSTRVRDTQYFGPGTRLTVL.

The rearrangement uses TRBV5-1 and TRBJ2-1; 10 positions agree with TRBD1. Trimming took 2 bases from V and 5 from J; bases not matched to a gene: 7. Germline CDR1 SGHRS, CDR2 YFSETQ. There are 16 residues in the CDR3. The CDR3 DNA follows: TGCGCCAGCAGCTTTGGCGACAGGGGGCGCAACAATGAGCAGTTCTTC. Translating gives CASSFGDRGRNNEQFF.

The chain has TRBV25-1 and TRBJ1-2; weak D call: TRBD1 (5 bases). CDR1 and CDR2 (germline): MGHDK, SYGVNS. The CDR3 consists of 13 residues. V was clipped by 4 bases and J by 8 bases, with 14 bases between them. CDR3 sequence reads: CASSVGGARGYTF. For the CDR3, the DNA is TGTGCCAGCAGTGTGGGAGGGGCGCGGGGCTACACCTTC.

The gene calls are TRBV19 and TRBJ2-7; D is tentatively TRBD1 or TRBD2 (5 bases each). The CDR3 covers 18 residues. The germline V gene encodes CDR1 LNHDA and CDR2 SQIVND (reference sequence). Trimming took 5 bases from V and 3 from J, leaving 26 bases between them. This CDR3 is CASSWTFSRLDTNYEQYF. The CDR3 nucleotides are TGTGCCAGTAGTTGGACTTTTTCTCGTTTGGACACCAACTACGAGCAGTACTTC.

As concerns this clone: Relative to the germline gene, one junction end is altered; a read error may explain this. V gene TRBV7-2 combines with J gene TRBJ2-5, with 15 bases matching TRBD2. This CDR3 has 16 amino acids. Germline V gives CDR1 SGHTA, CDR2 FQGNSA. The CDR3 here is CASSGTSGGYQETQYF. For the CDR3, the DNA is TGTGCCAGCTCCGGGACTAGCGGGGGGTACCAGGAGACCCAGTACTTC.

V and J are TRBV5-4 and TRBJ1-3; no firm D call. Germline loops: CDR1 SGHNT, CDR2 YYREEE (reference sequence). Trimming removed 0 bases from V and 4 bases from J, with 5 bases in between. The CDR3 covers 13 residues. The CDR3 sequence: CASSLDAGNTIYF. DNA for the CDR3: TGTGCCAGCAGCTTGGACGCGGGAAACACCATATATTTT.

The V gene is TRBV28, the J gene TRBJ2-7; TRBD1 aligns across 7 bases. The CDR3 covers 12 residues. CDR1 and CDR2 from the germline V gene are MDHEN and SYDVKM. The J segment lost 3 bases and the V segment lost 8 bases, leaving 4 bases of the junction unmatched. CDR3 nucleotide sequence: TGTGCCAGCCACAGGGGAGACTACGAGCAGTACTTC. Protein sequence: CASHRGDYEQYF.

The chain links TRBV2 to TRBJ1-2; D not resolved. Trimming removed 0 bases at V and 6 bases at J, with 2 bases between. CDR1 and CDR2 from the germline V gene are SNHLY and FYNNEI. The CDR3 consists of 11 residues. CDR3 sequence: CASSEADGYTF. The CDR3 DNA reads TGTGCCAGCAGTGAAGCTGATGGCTACACCTTC.

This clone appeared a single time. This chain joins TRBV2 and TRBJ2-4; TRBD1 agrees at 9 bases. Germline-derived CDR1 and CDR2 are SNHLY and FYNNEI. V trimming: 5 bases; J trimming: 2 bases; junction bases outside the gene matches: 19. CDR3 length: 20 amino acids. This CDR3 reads CASSLAGQGPQIRPKNIQYF. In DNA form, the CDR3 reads TGTGCCAGCAGTCTCGCCGGACAGGGGCCCCAAATCAGACCCAAAAACATTCAGTACTTC.

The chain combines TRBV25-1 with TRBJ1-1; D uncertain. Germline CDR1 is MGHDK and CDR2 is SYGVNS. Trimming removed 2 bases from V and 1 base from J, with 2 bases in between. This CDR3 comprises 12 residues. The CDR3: CASSEQNTEAFF. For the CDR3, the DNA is TGTGCCAGCAGTGAACAGAACACTGAAGCTTTCTTT.